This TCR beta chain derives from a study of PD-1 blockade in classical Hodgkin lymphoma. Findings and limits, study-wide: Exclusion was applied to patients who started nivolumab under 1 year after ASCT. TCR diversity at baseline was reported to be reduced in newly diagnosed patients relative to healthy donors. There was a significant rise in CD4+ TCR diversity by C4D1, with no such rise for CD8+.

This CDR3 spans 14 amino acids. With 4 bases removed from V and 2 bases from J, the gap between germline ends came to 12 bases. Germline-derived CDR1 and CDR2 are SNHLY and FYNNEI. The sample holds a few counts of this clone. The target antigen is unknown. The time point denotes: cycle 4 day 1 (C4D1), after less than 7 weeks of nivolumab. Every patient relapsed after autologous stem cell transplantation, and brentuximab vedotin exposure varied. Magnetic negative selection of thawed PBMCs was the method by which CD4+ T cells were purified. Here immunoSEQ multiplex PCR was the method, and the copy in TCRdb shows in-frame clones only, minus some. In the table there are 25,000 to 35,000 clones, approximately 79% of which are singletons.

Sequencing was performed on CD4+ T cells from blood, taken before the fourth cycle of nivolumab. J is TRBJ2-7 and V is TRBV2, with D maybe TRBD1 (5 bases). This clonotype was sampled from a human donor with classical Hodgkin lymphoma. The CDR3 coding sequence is TGTGCCAGCAGTGCCTCACAGGTTACCTACGAGCAGTACTTC. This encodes CASSASQVTYEQYF.